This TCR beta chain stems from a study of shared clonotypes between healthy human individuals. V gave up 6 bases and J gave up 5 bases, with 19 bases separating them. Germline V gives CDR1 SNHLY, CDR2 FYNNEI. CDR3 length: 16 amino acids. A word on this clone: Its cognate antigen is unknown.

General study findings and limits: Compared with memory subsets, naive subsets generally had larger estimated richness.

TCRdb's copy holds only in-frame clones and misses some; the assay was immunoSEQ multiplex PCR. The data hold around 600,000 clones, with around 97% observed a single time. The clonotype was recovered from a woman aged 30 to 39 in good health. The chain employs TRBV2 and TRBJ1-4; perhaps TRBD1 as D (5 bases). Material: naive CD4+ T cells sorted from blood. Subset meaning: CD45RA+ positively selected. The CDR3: CASSVQVPSENEKLFF. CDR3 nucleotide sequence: TGTGCCAGCAGCGTACAGGTCCCCTCCGAGAATGAAAAACTGTTTTTT. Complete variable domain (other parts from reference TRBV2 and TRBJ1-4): EPEVTQTPSHQVTQMGQEVILRCVPISNHLYFYWYRQILGQKVEFLVSFYNNEISEKSEIFDDQFSVERPDGSNFTLKIRSTKLEDSAMYFCASSVQVPSENEKLFFGSGTQLSVL.